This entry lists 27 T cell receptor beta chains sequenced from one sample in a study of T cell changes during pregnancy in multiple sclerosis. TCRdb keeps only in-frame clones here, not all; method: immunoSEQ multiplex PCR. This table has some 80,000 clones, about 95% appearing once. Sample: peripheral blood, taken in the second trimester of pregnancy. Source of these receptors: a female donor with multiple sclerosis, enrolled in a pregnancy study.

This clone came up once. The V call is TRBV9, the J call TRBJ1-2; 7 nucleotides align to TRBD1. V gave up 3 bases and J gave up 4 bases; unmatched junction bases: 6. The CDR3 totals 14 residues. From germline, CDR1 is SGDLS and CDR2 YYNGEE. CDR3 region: CASSAQGPPYGYTF. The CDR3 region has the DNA TGTGCCAGCAGCGCACAGGGGCCCCCCTATGGCTACACCTTC.

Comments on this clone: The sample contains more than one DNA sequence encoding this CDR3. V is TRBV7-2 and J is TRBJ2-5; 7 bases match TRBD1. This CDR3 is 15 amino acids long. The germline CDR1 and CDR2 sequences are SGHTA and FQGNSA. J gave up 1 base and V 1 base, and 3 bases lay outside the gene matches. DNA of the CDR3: TGTGCCAGCAGCTTAGTTGACAGGGCCCAAGAGACCCAGTACTTC. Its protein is CASSLVDRAQETQYF. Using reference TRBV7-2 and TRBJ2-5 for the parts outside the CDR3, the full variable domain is GAGVSQSPSNKVTEKGKDVELRCDPISGHTALYWYRQSLGQGLEFLIYFQGNSAPDKSGLPSDRFSAERTGGSVSTLTIQRTQQEDSAVYLCASSLVDRAQETQYFGPGTRLLVL.

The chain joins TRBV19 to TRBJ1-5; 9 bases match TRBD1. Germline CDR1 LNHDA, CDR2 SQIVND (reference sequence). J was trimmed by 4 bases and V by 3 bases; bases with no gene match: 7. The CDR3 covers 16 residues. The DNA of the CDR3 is TGTGCCAGTAGTATTCTGGGACAGGGTGGTAATCAGCCCCAGCATTTT. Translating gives CASSILGQGGNQPQHF.

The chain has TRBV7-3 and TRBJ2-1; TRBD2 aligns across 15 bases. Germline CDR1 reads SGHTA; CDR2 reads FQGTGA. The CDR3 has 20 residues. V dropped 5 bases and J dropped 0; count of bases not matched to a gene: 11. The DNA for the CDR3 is TGTGCCAGCAGCGCTTACGGACTAGCGGGAGGGTTCAGCTCCTACAATGAGCAGTTCTTC. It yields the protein CASSAYGLAGGFSSYNEQFF.

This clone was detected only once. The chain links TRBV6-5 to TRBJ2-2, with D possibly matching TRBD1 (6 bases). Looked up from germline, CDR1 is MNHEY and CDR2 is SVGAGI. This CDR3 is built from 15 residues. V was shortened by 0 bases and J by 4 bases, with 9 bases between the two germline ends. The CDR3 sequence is CASSYSGTSTGELFF. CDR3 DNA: TGTGCCAGCAGTTACTCAGGGACATCCACCGGGGAGCTGTTTTTT.

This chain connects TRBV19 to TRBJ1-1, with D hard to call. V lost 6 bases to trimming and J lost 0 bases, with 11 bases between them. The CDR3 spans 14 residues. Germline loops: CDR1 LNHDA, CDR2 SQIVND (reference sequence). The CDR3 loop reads CASRVSGMNTEAFF. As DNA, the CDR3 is TGTGCCAGTAGGGTCTCAGGAATGAACACTGAAGCTTTCTTT. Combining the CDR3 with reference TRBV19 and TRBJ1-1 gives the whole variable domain DGGITQSPKYLFRKEGQNVTLSCEQNLNHDAMYWYRQDPGQGLRLIYYSQIVNDFQKGDIAEGYSVSREKKESFPLTVTSAQKNPTAFYLCASRVSGMNTEAFFGQGTRLTVV.

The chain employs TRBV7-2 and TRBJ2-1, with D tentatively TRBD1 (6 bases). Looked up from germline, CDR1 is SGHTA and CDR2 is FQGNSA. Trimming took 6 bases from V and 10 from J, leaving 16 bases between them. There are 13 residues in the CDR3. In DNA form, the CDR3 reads TGTGCCAGCAGACGGGACACTCAAGGGGAGCAGTTCTTC. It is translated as CASRRDTQGEQFF.

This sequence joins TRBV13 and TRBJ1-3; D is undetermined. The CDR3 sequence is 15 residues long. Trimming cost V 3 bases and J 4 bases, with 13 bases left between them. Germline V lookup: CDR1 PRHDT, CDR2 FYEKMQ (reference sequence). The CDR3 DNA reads TGTGCCAGCAGCTTTTTCAGAGGAGACGGAAACACCATATATTTT. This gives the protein CASSFFRGDGNTIYF.

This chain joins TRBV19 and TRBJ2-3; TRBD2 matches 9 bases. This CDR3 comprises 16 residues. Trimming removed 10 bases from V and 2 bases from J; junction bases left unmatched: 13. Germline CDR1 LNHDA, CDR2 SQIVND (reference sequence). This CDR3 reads CATTPGGLAATDTQYF. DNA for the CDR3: TGTGCCACCACCCCTGGGGGACTAGCTGCCACAGATACGCAGTATTTT.

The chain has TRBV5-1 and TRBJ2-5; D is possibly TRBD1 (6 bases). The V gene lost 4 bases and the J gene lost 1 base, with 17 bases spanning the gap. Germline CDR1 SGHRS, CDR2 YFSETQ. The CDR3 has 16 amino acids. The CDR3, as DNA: TGCGCCAGCAGCCTTTCTGCCGGGACATTCCAAGAGACCCAGTACTTC. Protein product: CASSLSAGTFQETQYF.

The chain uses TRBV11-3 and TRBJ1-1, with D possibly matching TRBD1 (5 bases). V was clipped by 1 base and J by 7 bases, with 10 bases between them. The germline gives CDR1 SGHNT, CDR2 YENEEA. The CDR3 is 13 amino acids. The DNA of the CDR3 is TGTGCCAGCAGCTTAGTGTGGGGGGGTGAAGCTTTCTTT. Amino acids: CASSLVWGGEAFF.

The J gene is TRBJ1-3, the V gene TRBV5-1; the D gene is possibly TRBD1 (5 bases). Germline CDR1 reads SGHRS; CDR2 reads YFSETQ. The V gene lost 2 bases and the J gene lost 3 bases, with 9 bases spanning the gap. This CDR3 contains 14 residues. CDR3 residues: CASSFVGVGNTIYF. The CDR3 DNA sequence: TGCGCCAGCAGCTTCGTAGGGGTTGGAAACACCATATATTTT. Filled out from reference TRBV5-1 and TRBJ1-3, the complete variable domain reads KAGVTQTPRYLIKTRGQQVTLSCSPISGHRSVSWYQQTPGQGLQFLFEYFSETQRNKGNFPGRFSGRQFSNSRSEMNVSTLELGDSALYLCASSFVGVGNTIYFGEGSWLTVV.

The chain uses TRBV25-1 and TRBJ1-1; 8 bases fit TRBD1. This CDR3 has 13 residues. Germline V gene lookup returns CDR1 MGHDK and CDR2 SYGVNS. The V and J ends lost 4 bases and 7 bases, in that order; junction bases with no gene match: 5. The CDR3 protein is CASSGGTGVEAFF. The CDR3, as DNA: TGTGCCAGCAGTGGGGGGACAGGAGTTGAAGCTTTCTTT.

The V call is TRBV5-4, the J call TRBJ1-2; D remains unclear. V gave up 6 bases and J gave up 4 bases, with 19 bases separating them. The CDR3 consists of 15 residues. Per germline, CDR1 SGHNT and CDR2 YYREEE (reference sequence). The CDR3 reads CASTPMGTLGYGYTF. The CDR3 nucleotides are TGTGCCAGCACCCCAATGGGCACCCTGGGCTATGGCTACACCTTC.

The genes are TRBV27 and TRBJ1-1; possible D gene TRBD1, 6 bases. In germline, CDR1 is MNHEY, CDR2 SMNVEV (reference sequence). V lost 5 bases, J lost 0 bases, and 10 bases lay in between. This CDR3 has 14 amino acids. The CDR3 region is CASSLDRLNTEAFF. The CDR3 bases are TGTGCCAGCAGTCTCGACAGGCTGAACACTGAAGCTTTCTTT.

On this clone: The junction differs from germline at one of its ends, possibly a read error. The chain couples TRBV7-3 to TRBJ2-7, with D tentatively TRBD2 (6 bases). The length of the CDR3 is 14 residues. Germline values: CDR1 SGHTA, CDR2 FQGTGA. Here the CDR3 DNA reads TGTGCCAGCAGCCTAACAAGCGGGTCCTACGAGCAGTACTTC. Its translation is CASSLTSGSYEQYF.

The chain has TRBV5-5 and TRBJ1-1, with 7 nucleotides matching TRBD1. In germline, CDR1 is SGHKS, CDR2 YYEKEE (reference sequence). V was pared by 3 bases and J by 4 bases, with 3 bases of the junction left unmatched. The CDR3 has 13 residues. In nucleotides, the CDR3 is TGTGCCAGCAGCTGGTGGGACAGCACTGAAGCTTTCTTT. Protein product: CASSWWDSTEAFF.

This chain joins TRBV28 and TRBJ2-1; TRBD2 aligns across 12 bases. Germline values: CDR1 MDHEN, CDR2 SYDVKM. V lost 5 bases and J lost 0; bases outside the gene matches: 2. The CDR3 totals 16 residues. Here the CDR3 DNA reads TGTGCCAGCAGTACTAGCGGGAGGAGCTCCTACAATGAGCAGTTCTTC. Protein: CASSTSGRSSYNEQFF.

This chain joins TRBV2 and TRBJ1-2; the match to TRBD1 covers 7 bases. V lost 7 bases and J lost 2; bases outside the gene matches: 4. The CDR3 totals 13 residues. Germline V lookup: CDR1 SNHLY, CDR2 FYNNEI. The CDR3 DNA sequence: TGTGCCAGCACCCGACAGGGAAACTATGGCTACACCTTC. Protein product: CASTRQGNYGYTF.

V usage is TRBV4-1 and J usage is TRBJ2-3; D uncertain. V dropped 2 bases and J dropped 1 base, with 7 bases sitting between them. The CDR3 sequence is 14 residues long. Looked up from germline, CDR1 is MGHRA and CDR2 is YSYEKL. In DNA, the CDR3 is TGCGCCAGCAGCCAACTTTCTGGCACAGATACGCAGTATTTT. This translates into CASSQLSGTDTQYF.

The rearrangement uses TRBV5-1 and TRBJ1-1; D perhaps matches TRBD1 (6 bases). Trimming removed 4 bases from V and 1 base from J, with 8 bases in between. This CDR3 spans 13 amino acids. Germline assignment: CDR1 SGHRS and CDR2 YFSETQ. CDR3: CASSPTGNTEAFF. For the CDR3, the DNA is TGCGCCAGCAGCCCGACAGGGAACACTGAAGCTTTCTTT.

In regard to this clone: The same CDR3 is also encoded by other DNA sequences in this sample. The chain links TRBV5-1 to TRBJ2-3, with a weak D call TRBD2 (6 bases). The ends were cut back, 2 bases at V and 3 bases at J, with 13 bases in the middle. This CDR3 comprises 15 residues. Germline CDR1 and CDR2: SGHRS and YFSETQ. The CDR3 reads CASSLAGRGTDTQYF. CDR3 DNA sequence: TGCGCCAGCAGCTTAGCGGGTCGGGGGACAGATACGCAGTATTTT.

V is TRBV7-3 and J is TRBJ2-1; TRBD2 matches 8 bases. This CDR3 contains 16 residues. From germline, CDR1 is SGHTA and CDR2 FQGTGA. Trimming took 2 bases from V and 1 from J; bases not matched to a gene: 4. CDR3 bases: TGTGCCAGCAGCTTATCCGTAGCGGGATCCTACAATGAGCAGTTCTTC. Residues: CASSLSVAGSYNEQFF. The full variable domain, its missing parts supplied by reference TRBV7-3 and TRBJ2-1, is GAGVSQTPSNKVTEKGKYVELRCDPISGHTALYWYRQSLGQGPEFLIYFQGTGAADDSGLPNDRFFAVRPEGSVSTLKIQRTERGDSAVYLCASSLSVAGSYNEQFFGPGTRLTVL.

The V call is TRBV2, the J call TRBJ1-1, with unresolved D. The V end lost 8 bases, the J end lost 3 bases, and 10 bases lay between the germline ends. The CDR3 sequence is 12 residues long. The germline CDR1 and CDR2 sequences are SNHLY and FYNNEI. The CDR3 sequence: CASVGLDTEAFF. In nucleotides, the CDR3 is TGTGCCAGCGTTGGGCTGGACACTGAAGCTTTCTTT.

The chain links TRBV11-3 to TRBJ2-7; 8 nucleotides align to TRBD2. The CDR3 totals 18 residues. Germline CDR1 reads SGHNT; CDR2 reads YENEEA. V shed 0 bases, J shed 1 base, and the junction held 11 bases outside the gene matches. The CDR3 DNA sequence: TGTGCCAGCAGCTTAGAATGGTCCAAGCGGGGGAATTCCTACGAGCAGTACTTC. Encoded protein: CASSLEWSKRGNSYEQYF.

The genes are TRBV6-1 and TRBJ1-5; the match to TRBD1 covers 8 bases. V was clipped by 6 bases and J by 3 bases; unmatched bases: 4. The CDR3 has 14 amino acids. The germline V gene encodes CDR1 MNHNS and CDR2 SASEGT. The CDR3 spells CASRQTGDNQPQHF. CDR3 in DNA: TGTGCCAGCAGACAGACAGGGGACAATCAGCCCCAGCATTTT.

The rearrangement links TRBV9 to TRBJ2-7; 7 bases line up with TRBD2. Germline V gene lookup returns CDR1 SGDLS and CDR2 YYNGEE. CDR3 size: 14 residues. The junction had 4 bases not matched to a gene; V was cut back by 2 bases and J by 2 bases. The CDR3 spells CASSVSGTTYEQYF. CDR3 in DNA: TGTGCCAGCAGCGTCTCCGGGACTACCTACGAGCAGTACTTC.